One and the same sample provided the 23 T cell receptor beta chains below, sequenced in a study of regulatory T cells in long-lasting Graves disease. Time point meaning: newly diagnosed GD, antithyroid drugs for less than 3 months. PBMC RNA was the source of the TCR library. The authors built TCR beta libraries using iRepertoire HTBI primers and Arm-PCR of CDR3 regions. TCRdb itself ran the multiplex PCR reads through MiXCR, one entry per CDR3 protein. The table shows about 540,000 distinct CDR3 sequences, with roughly 13% occurring only once. This sample also belongs to another study, concerning T cells in Graves' hyperthyroidism and ophthalmopathy.

The material was peripheral blood mononuclear cells (PBMCs), obtained at new diagnosis, from a patient treated with antithyroid drugs. All receptors come from a man aged 25-45 years with Graves disease.

This clonotype was detected many times. The chain combines TRBV7-3 with TRBJ1-1; no clear D. This CDR3 is built from 13 residues. Germline CDR1 is SGHTA and CDR2 is FQGTGA. Trimming removed 5 bases at V and 1 base at J, with 8 bases between. As DNA, the CDR3 is TGTGCCAGCAGCCCCTCACCGAACACTGAAGCTTTCTTT. It yields the protein CASSPSPNTEAFF.

This clonotype was counted between two and nine times. At one boundary the junction diverges from the germline segment, which might be a read error. V usage is TRBV12-5 and J usage is TRBJ1-2; D possibly corresponds to TRBD1 (5 bases). Germline-derived CDR1 and CDR2 are LGHNT and FRNRAP. CDR3 length: 13 amino acids. The DNA for the CDR3 is TGTGCTAATGGTTTAGGGGACGGTAAGGGCTACACCTTC. This codes for CANGLGDGKGYTF.

The table lists this clonotype with a few counts. The CDR3 protein is CASSRSDPTDTQYF. CDR3 nucleotides: TGCGCCAGCAGCCGATCCGACCCCACAGATACGCAGTATTTT. V and J are TRBV5-1 and TRBJ2-3; no firm D call. Trimming took 4 bases from V and 2 from J, leaving 11 bases between them. This CDR3 is built from 14 residues. Germline loops: CDR1 SGHRS, CDR2 YFSETQ.

This clonotype was observed a few times. The chain has TRBV6-1 and TRBJ2-2; 13 positions agree with TRBD2. CDR1 and CDR2 from the germline V gene are MNHNS and SASEGT. Trimming at V came to 5 bases and at J to 6 bases, leaving 12 bases not matched to a gene. The CDR3 is 18 residues long. In DNA, the CDR3 is TGTGCCAGCAGTCTACGGGGAGGACTAGCGGGAGTGGCCGGGGAGCTGTTTTTT. Translation: CASSLRGGLAGVAGELFF.

This clonotype turned up a few times. V usage is TRBV5-4 and J usage is TRBJ1-1; no firm D call. The CDR3 contains 13 residues. Germline V gene lookup returns CDR1 SGHNT and CDR2 YYREEE (reference sequence). V was cut by 0 bases and J by 6 bases, with 9 bases left in between. The chain's CDR3 is CASSLDQRAEAFF. CDR3 in DNA: TGTGCCAGCAGCTTGGACCAAAGGGCTGAAGCTTTCTTT.

This clonotype occurred many times. V is TRBV14 and J is TRBJ1-2, with 8 bases fitting TRBD1. Trimming took 4 bases from V and 8 from J; bases not matched to a gene: 6. There are 13 residues in the CDR3. Germline CDR1 SGHDN, CDR2 FVKESK. CDR3 protein: CASSLIGTGGYTF. The CDR3 region has the DNA TGTGCCAGCAGCCTTATAGGGACAGGCGGCTACACCTTC.

This clonotype was seen ten or more times. This chain links TRBV10-3 with TRBJ2-3; D not resolved. The CDR3 contains 14 residues. Germline V gene data show CDR1 as ENHRY and CDR2 as SYGVKD. The V end was cut by 3 bases, the J end by 1 base, with 8 bases between. The CDR3 here is CAISDPGRTDTQYF. The CDR3 bases are TGTGCCATCAGTGACCCCGGCCGCACAGATACGCAGTATTTT.

This clonotype has at least ten counts. The chain combines TRBV5-1 with TRBJ2-3, with D possibly being TRBD2 (6 bases). CDR3 size: 18 residues. V dropped 3 bases and J dropped 1 base, with 21 bases sitting between them. Germline CDR1 reads SGHRS; CDR2 reads YFSETQ. The CDR3 sequence: CASSSRYTGVWGTDTQYF. For the CDR3, the DNA is TGCGCCAGCAGCTCACGCTACACGGGAGTGTGGGGCACAGATACGCAGTATTTT.

With regard to this clonotype: A read error may explain this, as a much larger clone is one base away. This chain connects TRBV20-1 to TRBJ2-1; D is perhaps TRBD2 (5 bases). The germline V gene has CDR1 DFQATT and CDR2 SNEGSKA (reference sequence). The CDR3 is 9 residues long. CDR3 nucleotide sequence: TGCGGTGCTAGCACGGAGCAGTTCTTC. It encodes CGASTEQFF.

This clonotype was seen at least ten times. V and J are TRBV10-3 and TRBJ2-3; D unclear. The V end lost 5 bases, the J end lost 2 bases, and 14 bases lay between the germline ends. Looked up from germline, CDR1 is ENHRY and CDR2 is SYGVKD. The CDR3 covers 15 residues. CDR3 sequence reads: CAISSGRRPTDTQYF. The CDR3 DNA is TGTGCCATCAGTTCTGGCAGGCGACCCACAGATACGCAGTATTTT.

With respect to this clonotype: A much larger clone lies one base from this, so it may be a read error. The conserved phenylalanine or tryptophan is not found at the CDR3 terminus, so this likely reflects a read error. The J gene is TRBJ2-7, the V gene TRBV30; D is unresolved. CDR1 and CDR2 from the germline V gene are GTSNPN and SVGIG (reference sequence). V was shortened by 0 bases and J by 2 bases, with 5 bases between the two germline ends. The CDR3 runs to 12 residues. The chain's CDR3 is CAWSVGTYEQYL. The CDR3 bases are TGTGCCTGGAGTGTAGGGACCTACGAGCAGTACCTC.

This clonotype showed up many times. This rearrangement joins TRBV27 to TRBJ2-7; 10 bases align to TRBD1. J lost 5 bases, V lost 5 bases, and 9 bases had no gene match. This CDR3 is built from 15 residues. Germline V gene lookup returns CDR1 MNHEY and CDR2 SMNVEV (reference sequence). This CDR3 is CASSSLGTGEDEQYF. The CDR3 DNA follows: TGTGCCAGCAGTAGCCTGGGGACAGGGGAGGACGAGCAGTACTTC.

Remarks on this clonotype: This may come from a read error, since a much larger clone is one base off. The V call is TRBV6-2 or TRBV6-3, the J call TRBJ1-2; possible D gene TRBD1, 6 bases. Germline lookup yields CDR1 MNHEY and CDR2 SVGEGT. V was clipped by 8 bases and J by 6 bases, with 16 bases between them. The CDR3 extends over 13 amino acids. The CDR3 DNA reads TGTGCCAGCCTGGAGAGGGGGATAGATGGCTACACCTTC. Protein: CASLERGIDGYTF.

This clonotype showed up just a few times. The chain links TRBV19 to TRBJ2-1; 11 nucleotides agree with TRBD2. This CDR3 contains 17 residues. V lost 3 bases, J lost 6 bases, and 10 bases stayed unmatched. The germline gives CDR1 LNHDA, CDR2 SQIVND (reference sequence). CDR3 sequence reads: CASSIPHLAGGFNEQFF. The DNA for the CDR3 is TGTGCCAGTAGTATCCCCCACCTAGCGGGAGGTTTCAATGAGCAGTTCTTC.

CDR3 nucleotides: TGTGCCAGCACGACAGGGGTCTTTGGGGAGCAGTACTTC. It translates to CASTTGVFGEQYF. The J gene is TRBJ2-7, the V gene TRBV6-1; TRBD1 matches 8 bases. V shed 7 bases, J shed 7 bases, and the junction held 9 bases outside the gene matches. Germline assignment: CDR1 MNHNS and CDR2 SASEGT. The CDR3 length is 13 residues.

The chain has TRBV11-1 and TRBJ2-7; the match to TRBD1 covers 8 bases. The CDR3 length is 14 residues. J was trimmed by 6 bases and V by 6 bases; bases with no gene match: 10. Germline CDR1 reads SGHAT; CDR2 reads FQDESV (reference sequence). The CDR3 reads CASRSRDRTPEQYF. The CDR3 nucleotides read TGTGCCAGCAGATCCCGGGACAGGACACCCGAGCAGTACTTC.

The chain recombines TRBV5-1 with TRBJ1-4, with 7 bases identical to TRBD1. Germline trimming cut 1 base from V and 5 bases from J; bases unmatched to any gene: 11. The V gene's germline CDR1 is SGHRS and CDR2 YFSETQ. The CDR3 covers 17 residues. The CDR3 spells CASSLIGTSGGNEKLFF. The DNA for the CDR3 is TGCGCCAGCAGCTTGATTGGCACTTCAGGGGGGAATGAAAAACTGTTTTTT. Full variable domain (remainder filled in from reference TRBV5-1 and TRBJ1-4): KAGVTQTPRYLIKTRGQQVTLSCSPISGHRSVSWYQQTPGQGLQFLFEYFSETQRNKGNFPGRFSGRQFSNSRSEMNVSTLELGDSALYLCASSLIGTSGGNEKLFFGSGTQLSVL.

This clonotype has ten or more counts. The chain combines TRBV13 with TRBJ2-7, with unresolved D. There are 13 residues in the CDR3. From germline, CDR1 is PRHDT and CDR2 FYEKMQ (reference sequence). Trimming took 5 bases from V and 2 from J, leaving 10 bases between them. CDR3 nucleotides: TGTGCCAGCAGCCAGCTGGGGACCTACGAGCAGTACTTC. It encodes CASSQLGTYEQYF.

This clonotype was picked up many times. The chain recombines TRBV20-1 with TRBJ2-1; 14 bases are shared with TRBD2. Germline V gives CDR1 DFQATT, CDR2 SNEGSKA (reference sequence). V lost 6 bases to trimming and J lost 5 bases; unmatched junction nucleotides: 9. CDR3 length: 16 amino acids. Written as DNA, the CDR3 is TGCAGTGCCGGAGGGACTAGCGGGAGCCTGGACAATGAGCAGTTCTTC. Translation: CSAGGTSGSLDNEQFF.

The chain links TRBV6-2 or TRBV6-3 to TRBJ2-3; TRBD1 agrees at 11 bases. This CDR3 region has 17 residues. CDR1 and CDR2 (germline): MNHEY, SVGEGT. V shed 5 bases, J shed 4 bases, and the junction held 11 bases outside the gene matches. In DNA, the CDR3 is TGTGCCAGCAGTGAAAGGATAGGACAGGGGGCATCAGATACGCAGTATTTT. It yields the protein CASSERIGQGASDTQYF.

The rearrangement links TRBV5-1 to TRBJ1-1; possibly TRBD1 for D (5 bases). With 2 bases removed from V and 0 bases from J, the gap between germline ends came to 11 bases. The germline V gene has CDR1 SGHRS and CDR2 YFSETQ. The CDR3 contains 15 residues. In DNA form, the CDR3 reads TGCGCCAGCAGCTTAGTCAGGGCCATGAACACTGAAGCTTTCTTT. It specifies CASSLVRAMNTEAFF.

V and J are TRBV5-4 and TRBJ2-7, with no clear D. V gave up 5 bases and J gave up 0 bases, with 18 bases separating them. This CDR3 has 16 amino acids. Germline CDR1 is SGHNT and CDR2 is YYREEE (reference sequence). DNA for the CDR3: TGTGCCAGCAGATTCGCCAGCGACCTAAGCTCCTACGAGCAGTACTTC. The encoded protein is CASRFASDLSSYEQYF.

This clonotype has just a few counts. The rearrangement joins TRBV27 to TRBJ2-7, with 8 bases lining up with TRBD2. Germline V gene sequence: CDR1 MNHEY, CDR2 SMNVEV (reference sequence). V was clipped by 5 bases and J by 5 bases; unmatched bases: 8. This CDR3 comprises 14 residues. As DNA, the CDR3 is TGTGCCAGCAGTCGACCCGGGGGGGGCCACGAGCAGTACTTC. Translation gives CASSRPGGGHEQYF.